This T cell receptor beta chain came from a study of blood T cell repertoires in COVID-19. Sequencing was performed with immunoSEQ multiplex PCR; in TCRdb, only in-frame clones are kept and a portion is missing. The table lists about 120,000 clones, 85% to 90% of them singletons. With 2 bases clipped from V and 1 base from J, the junction kept 1 base outside the gene matches. CDR1 and CDR2 (germline): SGHRS, YFSETQ. This CDR3 is 15 amino acids long. This TCR was sampled from a woman in her 70s with acute or convalescent COVID-19. The source material was peripheral blood. This rearrangement joins TRBV5-1 to TRBJ2-2, with 8 bases identical to TRBD2. CDR3: CASSLSGGNTGELFF. The CDR3 region has the DNA TGCGCCAGCAGCTTAAGCGGGGGGAACACCGGGGAGCTGTTTTTT.